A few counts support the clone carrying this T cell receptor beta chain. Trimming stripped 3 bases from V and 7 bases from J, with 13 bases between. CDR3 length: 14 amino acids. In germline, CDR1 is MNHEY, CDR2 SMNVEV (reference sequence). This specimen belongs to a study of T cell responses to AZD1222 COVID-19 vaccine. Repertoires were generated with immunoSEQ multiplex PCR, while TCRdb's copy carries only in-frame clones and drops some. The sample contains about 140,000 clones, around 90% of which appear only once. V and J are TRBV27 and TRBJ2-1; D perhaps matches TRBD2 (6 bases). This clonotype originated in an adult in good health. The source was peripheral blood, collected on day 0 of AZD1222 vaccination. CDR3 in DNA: TGTGCCAGCAGTTTGTGGGGGAGGTGGAATGAGCAGTTCTTC. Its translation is CASSLWGRWNEQFF.